Below are 20 T cell receptor beta chains sequenced from a single sample in a study of graft-versus-host responses after intestinal transplantation. Sequencing was performed with immunoSEQ multiplex PCR; in TCRdb, only in-frame clones are kept and a portion is missing. There are tens of thousands of clones in the sample; 80% to 95% occur only once, and about 0.28% lies in the top ten. Antigen specificity for these receptors is unknown. Sample: unstimulated CD4+ T cells sorted from spleen or lymph node cells, taken before intestinal transplant. These receptor sequences come from a human donor who received an intestinal transplant.

The chain carries TRBV5-1 and TRBJ2-3; 7 bases are shared with TRBD1. Germline CDR1 and CDR2: SGHRS and YFSETQ. V was pared by 3 bases and J by 0 bases, with 7 bases of the junction left unmatched. This CDR3 region has 16 residues. In DNA, the CDR3 is TGCGCCAGCAGCTGGGACAGCACTACTAGCACAGATACGCAGTATTTT. Translation: CASSWDSTTSTDTQYF.

The count of this clone is one. The chain links TRBV6-5 to TRBJ2-7; maybe TRBD1 (5 bases). Germline CDR1 is MNHEY and CDR2 is SVGAGI. The V gene lost 6 bases and the J gene lost 0 bases, with 15 bases spanning the gap. There are 15 residues in the CDR3. The CDR3 nucleotides are TGTGCCAGCAGCCCCTGGCTAGACAGCTCCTACGAGCAGTACTTC. It codes for CASSPWLDSSYEQYF.

The rearrangement links TRBV6-1 to TRBJ2-1, with TRBD1 matching over 10 bases. The V segment lost 5 bases and the J segment 9 bases; nucleotides outside the gene matches: 10. Germline V gives CDR1 MNHNS, CDR2 SASEGT. The CDR3 covers 15 residues. The CDR3 is CASSTTGTGEVEQFF. The CDR3 nucleotides read TGTGCCAGCAGTACGACCGGGACAGGGGAGGTTGAGCAGTTCTTC.

The chain has TRBV7-9 and TRBJ2-6; maybe TRBD1 (6 bases). In germline, CDR1 is SEHNR, CDR2 FQNEAQ (reference sequence). Trimming removed 5 bases from V and 2 bases from J, with 13 bases in between. This CDR3 contains 16 residues. CDR3 residues: CASSLNRVPGANVLTF. CDR3 sequence (DNA): TGTGCCAGCAGCCTAAACAGGGTCCCTGGGGCCAACGTCCTGACTTTC.

This rearrangement joins TRBV25-1 to TRBJ1-1; possibly TRBD1 for D (6 bases). CDR1 is MGHDK, CDR2 SYGVNS, per germline. The germline V and J ends were trimmed by 8 bases and 6 bases, with 19 bases remaining between them. The CDR3 is 14 residues long. CDR3 residues: CASLSHRGQSEAFF. The CDR3 nucleotides read TGTGCCAGCTTATCCCACAGAGGACAGTCTGAAGCTTTCTTT.

J is TRBJ2-5 and V is TRBV18; TRBD2 matches 11 bases. The V gene end was trimmed by 2 bases and the J gene end by 4 bases; junction bases not matched to a gene: 9. CDR1 KGHSH and CDR2 LQKENI come from the germline V gene. The CDR3 loop spans 17 amino acids. In nucleotides, the CDR3 is TGTGCCAGCTCACCATTAGCACTAGCGGGAGATCTAGAGACCCAGTACTTC. Its translation is CASSPLALAGDLETQYF.

This sequence joins TRBV7-6 and TRBJ2-7, with no clear D. The CDR3 is 15 residues long. In germline, CDR1 is SGHVS, CDR2 FNYEAQ. Trimming stripped 1 base from V and 5 bases from J, with 15 bases between. The CDR3: CASSLVPGERNEQYF. The CDR3 DNA follows: TGTGCCAGCAGCTTAGTACCAGGTGAAAGGAACGAGCAGTACTTC.

The chain couples TRBV13 to TRBJ2-3, with 7 bases aligning to TRBD2. V lost 5 bases, J lost 1 base, and 6 bases stayed unmatched. This CDR3 spans 15 amino acids. Germline CDR1 PRHDT, CDR2 FYEKMQ (reference sequence). Written as DNA, the CDR3 is TGTGCCAGCAGCCTCATAGGACTAGGCACAGATACGCAGTATTTT. Protein: CASSLIGLGTDTQYF.

This chain joins TRBV4-1 and TRBJ2-5; 10 nucleotides line up with TRBD1. Germline CDR1 is MGHRA and CDR2 is YSYEKL. The J segment lost 11 bases and the V segment lost 3 bases, leaving 18 bases of the junction unmatched. The CDR3 has 17 residues. CDR3 DNA: TGCGCCAGCAGCCAGGCGACAGGGGGCCCTAACCTTCGGGAGCAGTACTTC. Its protein is CASSQATGGPNLREQYF.

V gene TRBV27 combines with J gene TRBJ2-3; D not resolved. V dropped 5 bases and J dropped 3 bases, with 12 bases sitting between them. The CDR3 is made up of 14 amino acids. The V gene's germline CDR1 is MNHEY and CDR2 SMNVEV (reference sequence). CDR3 amino acids: CASSPRVGTDTQYF. For the CDR3, the DNA is TGTGCCAGCAGTCCAAGGGTAGGTACAGATACGCAGTATTTT.

The rearrangement joins TRBV5-6 to TRBJ2-2; tentative D call: TRBD1 (6 bases). The germline CDR1 and CDR2 sequences are SGHDT and YYEEEE. CDR3 length: 17 amino acids. V dropped 4 bases and J dropped 1 base, with 17 bases sitting between them. This CDR3 reads CASSATGYVRNTGELFF. Here the CDR3 DNA reads TGTGCCAGCAGCGCTACAGGGTATGTTCGGAACACCGGGGAGCTGTTTTTT.

The chain employs TRBV7-9 and TRBJ2-7, with D possibly TRBD1 on 6 matching bases. The length of the CDR3 is 14 residues. V lost 10 bases and J lost 0, with 16 bases in between. The germline gives CDR1 SEHNR, CDR2 FQNEAQ (reference sequence). CDR3 DNA sequence: TGTGCCACCGACACAGGGTATCCCTCCTACGAGCAGTACTTC. Its translation is CATDTGYPSYEQYF.

The chain employs TRBV7-2 and TRBJ2-1; 10 nucleotides agree with TRBD2. V shed 6 bases and J 5 bases; nucleotides not matched to a gene: 10. The CDR3 has 16 residues. The germline CDR1 and CDR2 sequences are SGHTA and FQGNSA. The CDR3 here is CASSLAWTSGHNEQFF. In DNA form, the CDR3 reads TGTGCCAGCAGTCTAGCTTGGACTAGCGGACACAATGAGCAGTTCTTC.

The chain joins TRBV5-1 to TRBJ1-1; the D gene is possibly TRBD1 (5 bases). CDR3 length: 13 residues. From germline, CDR1 is SGHRS and CDR2 YFSETQ. V lost 3 bases and J 2 bases, leaving 8 bases between the germline ends. CDR3 nucleotides: TGCGCCAGCAGCTGGGACCTAAACACTGAAGCTTTCTTT. Its translation: CASSWDLNTEAFF. Complete variable domain (other parts from reference TRBV5-1 and TRBJ1-1): KAGVTQTPRYLIKTRGQQVTLSCSPISGHRSVSWYQQTPGQGLQFLFEYFSETQRNKGNFPGRFSGRQFSNSRSEMNVSTLELGDSALYLCASSWDLNTEAFFGQGTRLTVV.

CDR3 loop: CASSPGTSGSTYEQYF. CDR3 nucleotide sequence: TGTGCCAGCAGCCCAGGGACTAGCGGGAGCACCTACGAGCAGTACTTC. V usage is TRBV7-8 and J usage is TRBJ2-7; 14 positions match TRBD2. CDR1 and CDR2 from the germline V gene are SGHVS and FQNEAQ. J lost 2 bases, V lost 5 bases, and 5 bases had no gene match. This CDR3 region has 16 residues.

V usage is TRBV18 and J usage is TRBJ2-5; D not certain. V lost 4 bases to trimming and J lost 5 bases, with 11 bases between them. Germline lookup yields CDR1 KGHSH and CDR2 LQKENI. The CDR3 runs to 13 residues. CDR3 residues: CASSLTFGETQYF. The CDR3 region has the DNA TGTGCCAGCTCACTCACCTTCGGGGAGACCCAGTACTTC.

CDR3 sequence: CASRRLAGDEQYF. CDR3 sequence (DNA): TGTGCTTCCAGGAGGCTAGCGGGAGACGAGCAGTACTTC. The chain employs TRBV6-5 and TRBJ2-7; TRBD2 matches at 10 bases. This CDR3 is 13 amino acids long. Germline lookup yields CDR1 MNHEY and CDR2 SVGAGI.

The V and J genes are TRBV7-2 and TRBJ2-6; a possible D gene is TRBD1 (7 bases). The CDR3 has 16 amino acids. The germline V gene has CDR1 SGHTA and CDR2 FQGNSA. Trimming left V 6 bases short and J 2 bases short, with 14 bases between. The DNA for the CDR3 is TGTGCCAGCAGTCCTGGAGGGGGCGCTGGGGCCAACGTCCTGACTTTC. Translated: CASSPGGGAGANVLTF.

The genes are TRBV18 and TRBJ2-7; D unresolved. V lost 2 bases to trimming and J lost 13 bases, with 15 bases between them. Looked up from germline, CDR1 is KGHSH and CDR2 is LQKENI. The CDR3 loop spans 12 amino acids. The CDR3 coding sequence is TGTGCCAGCTCACCATCTAGGGATCGTCACTACTTC. Its protein is CASSPSRDRHYF.

DNA of the CDR3: TGTGCCAGCAGCTTAGGCAGGGGTGAAGCTTTCTTT. It is translated as CASSLGRGEAFF. The V and J genes are TRBV11-2 and TRBJ1-1; weak D call: TRBD1 (6 bases). CDR3 length: 12 residues. Trimming removed 1 base at V and 7 bases at J, with 7 bases between. In germline, CDR1 is SGHAT, CDR2 FQNNGV. Complete variable domain (other parts from reference TRBV11-2 and TRBJ1-1): EAGVAQSPRYKIIEKRQSVAFWCNPISGHATLYWYQQILGQGPKLLIQFQNNGVVDDSQLPKDRFSAERLKGVDSTLKIQPAKLEDSAVYLCASSLGRGEAFFGQGTRLTVV.